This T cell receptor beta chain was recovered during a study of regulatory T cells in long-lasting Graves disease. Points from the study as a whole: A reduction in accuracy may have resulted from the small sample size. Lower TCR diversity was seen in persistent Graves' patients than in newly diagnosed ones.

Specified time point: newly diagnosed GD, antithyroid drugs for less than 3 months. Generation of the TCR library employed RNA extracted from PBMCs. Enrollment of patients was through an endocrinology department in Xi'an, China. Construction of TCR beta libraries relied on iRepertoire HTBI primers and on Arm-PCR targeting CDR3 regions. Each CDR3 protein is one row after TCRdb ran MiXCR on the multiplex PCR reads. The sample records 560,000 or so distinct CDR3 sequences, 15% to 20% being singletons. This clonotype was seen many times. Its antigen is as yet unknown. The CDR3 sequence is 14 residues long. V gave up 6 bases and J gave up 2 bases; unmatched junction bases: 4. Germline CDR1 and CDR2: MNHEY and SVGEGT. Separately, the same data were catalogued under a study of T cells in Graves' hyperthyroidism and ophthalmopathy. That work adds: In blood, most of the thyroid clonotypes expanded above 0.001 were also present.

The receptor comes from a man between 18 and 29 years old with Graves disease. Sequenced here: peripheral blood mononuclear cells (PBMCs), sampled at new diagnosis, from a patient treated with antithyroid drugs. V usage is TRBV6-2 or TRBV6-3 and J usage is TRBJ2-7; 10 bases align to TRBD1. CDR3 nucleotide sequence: TGTGCCAGCAGCGGGACAGGGGCGACCTACGAGCAGTACTTC. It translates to CASSGTGATYEQYF.